The rows below give T cell receptor beta chains drawn from one sample of a study of cytomegalovirus exposure and HLA in healthy donors. The protocol was immunoSEQ multiplex PCR, while the TCRdb copy is restricted to in-frame clones and leaves out a portion. The sample records approximately 190,000 clones, about 85% being singletons. The sequenced sample consisted of PBMCs. The receptors come from a man aged 50 to 60 in good health and CMV-seronegative. CDR3s include the opening cysteine and the closing phenylalanine or tryptophan. The order of the fields is CDR3 protein, CDR3 DNA, J gene, clone size, V gene, D gene. D genes are given only for firm matches. Not all rows give a size; the values are once, few, many and, for expanded clones, a class.

CDR3: CASTHLGEGRPEAFF
DNA: TGTGCCAGCACCCACCTGGGGGAGGGAAGGCCTGAAGCTTTCTTT
J: TRBJ1-1
size: .
V: TRBV9
D: .

CDR3: CASSLTGRQPQHF
DNA: TGTGCCAGCAGTTTGACAGGGCGACAGCCCCAGCATTTT
J: TRBJ1-5
size: few
V: TRBV27
D: TRBD1

CDR3: CASRQNRDRLPEAFF
DNA: TGTGCCAGCAGACAAAACCGGGACAGATTACCCGAAGCTTTCTTT
J: TRBJ1-1
size: .
V: TRBV27
D: TRBD1

CDR3: CASHQGSDYEQYF
DNA: TGTGCCAGCCATCAGGGATCGGACTACGAGCAGTACTTC
J: TRBJ2-7
size: .
V: TRBV18
D: .

CDR3: CASSQDHAGRTYNEQFF
DNA: TGCGCCAGCAGCCAAGATCACGCGGGTCGTACCTACAATGAGCAGTTCTTC
J: TRBJ2-1
size: .
V: TRBV4-3
D: .

CDR3: CASSEGTSYEQYF
DNA: TGTGCCAGCAGCGAGGGGACTAGCTACGAGCAGTACTTC
J: TRBJ2-7
size: few
V: TRBV7-9
D: TRBD2

CDR3: CASSPRSSYNSPLHF
DNA: TGTGCCAGCAGCCCCCGCAGCTCCTATAATTCACCCCTCCACTTT
J: TRBJ1-6
size: few
V: TRBV21-1
D: .

CDR3: CASSYSGAPNEKLFF
DNA: TGTGCCAGCAGTTATTCGGGAGCCCCTAATGAAAAACTGTTTTTT
J: TRBJ1-4
size: .
V: TRBV6-6
D: .

CDR3: CASRGTNQPQHF
DNA: TGTGCCAGCCGGGGAACCAATCAGCCCCAGCATTTT
J: TRBJ1-5
size: few
V: TRBV6-5
D: .

CDR3: CAISGTRSGQGRNEQYF
DNA: TGTGCCATCAGTGGGACCCGATCCGGACAGGGGAGGAACGAGCAGTACTTC
J: TRBJ2-7
size: .
V: TRBV10-3
D: TRBD1

CDR3: CASTAVTYNSPLHF
DNA: TGTGCCAGCACAGCGGTGACCTATAATTCACCCCTCCACTTT
J: TRBJ1-6
size: .
V: TRBV7-2
D: .

CDR3: CASSLEGAFSPLHF
DNA: TGTGCCAGCAGCTTAGAGGGGGCCTTTTCACCCCTCCACTTT
J: TRBJ1-6
size: few
V: TRBV7-9
D: TRBD1

CDR3: CSSSPRTVGNSPLHF
DNA: TGTTCCAGCAGCCCGCGGACAGTCGGGAATTCACCCCTCCACTTT
J: TRBJ1-6
size: .
V: TRBV7-9
D: .

CDR3: CASSVGHKGTQYF
DNA: TGTGCCAGCAGCGTGGGACATAAAGGGACCCAGTACTTC
J: TRBJ2-5
size: .
V: TRBV13
D: .

CDR3: CASSFRDRTYEQYF
DNA: TGTGCCAGCAGTTTCCGGGACAGGACCTACGAGCAGTACTTC
J: TRBJ2-7
size: once
V: TRBV7-2
D: TRBD1

CDR3: CASSLAPQGRGDEQYF
DNA: TGTGCCAGCAGCTTAGCGCCGCAGGGAAGAGGCGACGAGCAGTACTTC
J: TRBJ2-7
size: .
V: TRBV7-9
D: .

CDR3: CASSGPRGVAGEETQYF
DNA: TGTGCCAGCAGCGGACCCCGAGGGGTAGCGGGGGAAGAGACCCAGTACTTC
J: TRBJ2-5
size: .
V: TRBV9
D: TRBD2

CDR3: CASSYLERGHTDTQYF
DNA: TGTGCCAGCAGTTATTTGGAGCGAGGCCACACAGATACGCAGTATTTT
J: TRBJ2-3
size: .
V: TRBV6-6
D: .

CDR3: CASSLDRDYEQYF
DNA: TGTGCCAGCAGTCTCGACAGGGATTACGAGCAGTACTTC
J: TRBJ2-7
size: .
V: TRBV2
D: TRBD1

CDR3: CASSLDPTGNTIYF
DNA: TGTGCCAGCAGCTTGGATCCCACTGGAAACACCATATATTTT
J: TRBJ1-3
size: .
V: TRBV5-4
D: .

CDR3: CASSFGPGALHF
DNA: TGTGCCAGTAGTTTTGGACCGGGGGCCCTCCACTTT
J: TRBJ1-6
size: .
V: TRBV19
D: .

CDR3: CASSESRGGNQPQHF
DNA: TGCGCCAGCAGTGAGTCAAGGGGTGGCAATCAGCCCCAGCATTTT
J: TRBJ1-5
size: .
V: TRBV10-2
D: .

CDR3: CATSTRTGRDGYTF
DNA: TGTGCCACCAGCACCAGGACAGGGAGGGATGGCTACACCTTC
J: TRBJ1-2
size: .
V: TRBV15
D: TRBD1

CDR3: CASSLIRTGGSGDEQFF
DNA: TGTGCCAGCAGTTTAATAAGAACCGGGGGGAGCGGGGATGAGCAGTTCTTC
J: TRBJ2-1
size: .
V: TRBV27
D: TRBD2

CDR3: CASSDPRGPGNTIYF
DNA: TGTGCCAGCAGTGATCCCAGGGGGCCTGGAAACACCATATATTTT
J: TRBJ1-3
size: few
V: TRBV25-1
D: TRBD1

CDR3: CAISGGQGPSGNTIYF
DNA: TGTGCCATCAGTGGAGGACAGGGGCCCTCTGGAAACACCATATATTTT
J: TRBJ1-3
size: .
V: TRBV10-3
D: TRBD1

CDR3: CASSPSPGQGHEQYF
DNA: TGCGCCAGCAGCCCCTCCCCGGGACAGGGGCACGAGCAGTACTTC
J: TRBJ2-7
size: .
V: TRBV4-3
D: TRBD1

CDR3: CASSADRVGGSPLHF
DNA: TGTGCCAGCAGTGCGGACAGGGTTGGCGGTTCACCCCTCCACTTT
J: TRBJ1-6
size: .
V: TRBV9
D: TRBD1

CDR3: CASSPGTGGGGYTF
DNA: TGTGCCAGCAGCCCCGGGACAGGGGGCGGGGGCTACACCTTC
J: TRBJ1-2
size: .
V: TRBV12-1
D: .

CDR3: CASNPGQAYNEQFF
DNA: TGTGCCAGCAATCCAGGGCAGGCCTACAATGAGCAGTTCTTC
J: TRBJ2-1
size: .
V: TRBV6-5
D: .

CDR3: CASSTKGVYNEQFF
DNA: TGTGCCAGCAGTACGAAGGGGGTATACAATGAGCAGTTCTTC
J: TRBJ2-1
size: .
V: TRBV6-5
D: .

CDR3: CASSYSRQGIYEQYF
DNA: TGTGCCAGCAGTTACTCCCGACAGGGAATCTACGAGCAGTACTTC
J: TRBJ2-7
size: .
V: TRBV6-5
D: TRBD1

CDR3: CASSGQHTDTQYF
DNA: TGTGCCAGCAGTGGACAACACACAGATACGCAGTATTTT
J: TRBJ2-3
size: .
V: TRBV7-8
D: .

CDR3: CASSHDGKSQPQHF
DNA: TGTGCCAGCAGCCATGACGGGAAATCTCAGCCCCAGCATTTT
J: TRBJ1-5
size: once
V: TRBV7-2
D: .

CDR3: CASSLAAGGPGNTIYF
DNA: TGTGCCAGCAGCTTAGCGGCGGGGGGGCCTGGAAACACCATATATTTT
J: TRBJ1-3
size: .
V: TRBV7-6
D: .

CDR3: CAMIPKGLAGTTGELFF
DNA: TGTGCCATGATCCCTAAAGGACTAGCGGGGACCACCGGGGAGCTGTTTTTT
J: TRBJ2-2
size: .
V: TRBV7-9
D: TRBD2

CDR3: CASSTRQGRFGNEQFF
DNA: TGTGCCAGTAGTACCCGACAGGGGAGATTTGGGAATGAGCAGTTCTTC
J: TRBJ2-1
size: .
V: TRBV19
D: TRBD1

CDR3: CASSQVMNTEAFF
DNA: TGTGCCAGCAGCCAAGTCATGAACACTGAAGCTTTCTTT
J: TRBJ1-1
size: few
V: TRBV14
D: .

CDR3: CASNPQGIGELFF
DNA: TGTGCCAGCAACCCTCAGGGAATCGGGGAGCTGTTTTTT
J: TRBJ2-2
size: .
V: TRBV7-2
D: .

CDR3: CASSERRGGNEQFF
DNA: TGTGCCAGCAGTGAGCGGCGGGGGGGCAATGAGCAGTTCTTC
J: TRBJ2-1
size: .
V: TRBV2
D: TRBD2

CDR3: CAWWGGGGTEAFF
DNA: TGTGCCTGGTGGGGAGGGGGAGGGACTGAAGCTTTCTTT
J: TRBJ1-1
size: .
V: TRBV30
D: .

CDR3: CASSRGGGLNEQFF
DNA: TGTGCCAGCTCCCGAGGGGGGGGTTTGAATGAGCAGTTCTTC
J: TRBJ2-1
size: .
V: TRBV18
D: .

CDR3: CAWINRDHSYEQYF
DNA: TGTGCCTGGATTAACCGGGATCACTCCTACGAGCAGTACTTC
J: TRBJ2-7
size: .
V: TRBV30
D: .

CDR3: CASSDLGQSTDTQYF
DNA: TGTGCCAGCAGTGATTTGGGACAGAGCACAGATACGCAGTATTTT
J: TRBJ2-3
size: .
V: TRBV25-1
D: TRBD1

CDR3: CASSGHTGGDEQFF
DNA: TGTGCCAGCAGTGGCCATACAGGGGGGGATGAGCAGTTCTTC
J: TRBJ2-1
size: .
V: TRBV2
D: .

CDR3: CASSLEWGVTDTQYF
DNA: TGTGCCAGCAGCTTAGAGTGGGGGGTTACAGATACGCAGTATTTT
J: TRBJ2-3
size: .
V: TRBV11-2
D: .

CDR3: CASSLLGGGKETQYF
DNA: TGTGCCAGCTCCCTTCTGGGCGGGGGGAAGGAGACCCAGTACTTC
J: TRBJ2-5
size: .
V: TRBV28
D: TRBD2